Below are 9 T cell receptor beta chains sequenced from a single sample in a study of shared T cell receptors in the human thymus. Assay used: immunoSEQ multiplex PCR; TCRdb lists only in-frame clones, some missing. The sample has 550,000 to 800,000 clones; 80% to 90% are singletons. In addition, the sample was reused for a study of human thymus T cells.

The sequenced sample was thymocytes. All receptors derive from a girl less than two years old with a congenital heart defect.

The CDR3 DNA sequence: TGTGCCAGCAGCTTTACGGGACAGGGTAGCACAGATACGCAGTATTTT. Translation: CASSFTGQGSTDTQYF. V gene TRBV28 combines with J gene TRBJ2-3; the match to TRBD1 covers 9 bases. Germline lookup yields CDR1 MDHEN and CDR2 SYDVKM. This CDR3 comprises 16 residues. J gave up 0 bases and V 6 bases, and 7 bases lay outside the gene matches.

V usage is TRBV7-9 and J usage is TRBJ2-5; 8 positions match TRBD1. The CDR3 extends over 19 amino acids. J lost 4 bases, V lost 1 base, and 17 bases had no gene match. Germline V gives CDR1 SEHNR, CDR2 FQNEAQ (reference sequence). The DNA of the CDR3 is TGTGCCAGCAGCTTAGTCTCACCTGGGACAGGCCGGGGCACAGAGACCCAGTACTTC. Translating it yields CASSLVSPGTGRGTETQYF.

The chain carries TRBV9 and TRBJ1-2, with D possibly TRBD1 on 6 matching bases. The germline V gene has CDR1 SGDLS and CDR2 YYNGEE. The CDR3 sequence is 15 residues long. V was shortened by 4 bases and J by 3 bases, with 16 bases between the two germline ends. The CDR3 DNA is TGTGCCAGCAGCTCGGGGGGCGGAGTTCACTATGGCTACACCTTC. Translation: CASSSGGGVHYGYTF. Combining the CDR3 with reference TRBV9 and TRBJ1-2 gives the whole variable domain DSGVTQTPKHLITATGQRVTLRCSPRSGDLSVYWYQQSLDQGLQFLIQYYNGEERAKGNILERFSAQQFPDLHSELNLSSLELGDSALYFCASSSGGGVHYGYTFGSGTRLTVV.

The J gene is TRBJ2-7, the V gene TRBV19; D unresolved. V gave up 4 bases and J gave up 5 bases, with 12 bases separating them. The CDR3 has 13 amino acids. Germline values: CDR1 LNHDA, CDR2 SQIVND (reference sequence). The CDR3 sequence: CASSNGNYDEQYF. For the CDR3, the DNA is TGTGCCAGTAGTAATGGCAACTACGACGAGCAGTACTTC.

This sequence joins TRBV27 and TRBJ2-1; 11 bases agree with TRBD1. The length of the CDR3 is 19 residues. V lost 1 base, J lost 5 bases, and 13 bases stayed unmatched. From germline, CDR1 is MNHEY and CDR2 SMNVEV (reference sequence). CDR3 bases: TGTGCCAGCAGTTTATTGGTCCGGGACAGGGGGGGGCAAAACAATGAGCAGTTCTTC. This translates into CASSLLVRDRGGQNNEQFF.

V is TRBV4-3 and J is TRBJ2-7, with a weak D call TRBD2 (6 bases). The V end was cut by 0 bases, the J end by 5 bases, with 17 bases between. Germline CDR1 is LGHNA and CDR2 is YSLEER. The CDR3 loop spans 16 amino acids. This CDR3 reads CASSQDTGVGLHEQYF. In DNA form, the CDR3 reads TGCGCCAGCAGCCAAGATACGGGGGTAGGGCTCCACGAGCAGTACTTC.

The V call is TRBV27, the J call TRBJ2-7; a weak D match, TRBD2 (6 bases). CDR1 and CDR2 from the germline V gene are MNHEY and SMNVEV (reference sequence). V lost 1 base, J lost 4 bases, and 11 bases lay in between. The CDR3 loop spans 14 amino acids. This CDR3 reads CASSLFQGGYEQYF. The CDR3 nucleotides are TGTGCCAGCAGTTTATTCCAGGGAGGTTACGAGCAGTACTTC.

The CDR3 spells CASTPGGLAEAFF. The DNA for the CDR3 is TGTGCCAGCACCCCCGGTGGGCTGGCTGAAGCTTTCTTT. The V gene is TRBV5-8, the J gene TRBJ1-1; no firm D call. V lost 6 bases, J lost 6 bases, and 15 bases lay in between. CDR3 length: 13 residues. CDR1 SGHTS and CDR2 YDEGEE come from the germline V gene.

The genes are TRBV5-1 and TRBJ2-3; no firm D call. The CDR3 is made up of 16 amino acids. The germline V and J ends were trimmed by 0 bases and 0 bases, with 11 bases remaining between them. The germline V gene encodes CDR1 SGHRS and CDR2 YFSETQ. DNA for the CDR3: TGCGCCAGCAGCTTGGCAGGCACTCTCAGCACAGATACGCAGTATTTT. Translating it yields CASSLAGTLSTDTQYF.